This paragraph covers one T cell receptor (beta chain) sequence. The CDR3 is made up of 17 amino acids. CDR1 is ENHRY and CDR2 is SYGVKD in the germline V gene. Losses at the gene ends were 6 bases for V and 2 bases for J; bases not matched to a gene: 13. Per the study methods: From reference gene primer amplification, estimates of nucleated cell counts were derived. Repertoires were generated with immunoSEQ multiplex PCR, while TCRdb's copy carries only in-frame clones and drops some. V, J and clone size were drawn from that table, and D and trimming were deduced from the DNA. The table lists about 210,000 clones, around 80% of them singletons. This entry comes from a study of blood T cell repertoires in COVID-19. About the research overall: Samples representing acute and convalescent COVID-19 were sourced from the United States, Italy and Spain. Sample material is recorded as cDNA or gDNA derived from T cells, B-cell-depleted T cells, or PBMCs.

This sequence originates from a woman in her 70s with acute or convalescent COVID-19. J is TRBJ2-3 and V is TRBV10-3; TRBD1 agrees at 8 bases. Specimen: peripheral blood. The CDR3 reads CAIRSLQGATPTDTQYF. Here the CDR3 DNA reads TGTGCCATCAGAAGTCTTCAGGGGGCGACCCCCACAGATACGCAGTATTTT.